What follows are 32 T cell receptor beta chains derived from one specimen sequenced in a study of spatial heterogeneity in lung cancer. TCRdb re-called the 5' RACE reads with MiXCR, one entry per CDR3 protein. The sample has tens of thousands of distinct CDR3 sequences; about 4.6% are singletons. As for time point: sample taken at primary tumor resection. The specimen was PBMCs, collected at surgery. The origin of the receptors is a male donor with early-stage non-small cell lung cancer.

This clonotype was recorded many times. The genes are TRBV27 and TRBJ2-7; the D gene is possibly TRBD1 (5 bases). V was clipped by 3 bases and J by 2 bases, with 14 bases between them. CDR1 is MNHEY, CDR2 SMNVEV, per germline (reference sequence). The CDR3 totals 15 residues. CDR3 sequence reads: CASSFNAGFAYEQYF. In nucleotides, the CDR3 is TGTGCCAGCAGTTTTAACGCAGGGTTCGCCTACGAGCAGTACTTC.

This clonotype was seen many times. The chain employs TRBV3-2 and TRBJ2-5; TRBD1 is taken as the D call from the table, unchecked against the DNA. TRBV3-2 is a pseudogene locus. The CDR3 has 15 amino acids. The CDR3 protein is CASSRRRDPEETQYF. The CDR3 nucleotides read TGTGCCAGCAGCCGTAGACGGGACCCAGAGGAGACCCAGTACTTC.

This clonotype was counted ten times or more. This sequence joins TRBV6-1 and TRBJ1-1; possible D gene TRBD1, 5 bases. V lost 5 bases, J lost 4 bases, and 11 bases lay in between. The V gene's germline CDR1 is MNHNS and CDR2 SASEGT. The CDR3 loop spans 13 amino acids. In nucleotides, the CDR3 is TGTGCCAGCAGTAAGGGACCCCTCACTGAAGCTTTCTTT. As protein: CASSKGPLTEAFF.

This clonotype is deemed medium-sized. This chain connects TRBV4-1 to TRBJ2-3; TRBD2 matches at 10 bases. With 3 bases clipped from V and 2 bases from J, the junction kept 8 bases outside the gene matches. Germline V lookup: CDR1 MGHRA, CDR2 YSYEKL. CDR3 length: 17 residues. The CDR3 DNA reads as TGCGCCAGCAGCCATCACGGGACTAGCGATCCCACAGATACGCAGTATTTT. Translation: CASSHHGTSDPTDTQYF.

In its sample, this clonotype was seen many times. The CDR3 nucleotides read TGTGCCAGCAGTTACTCTCGGGAAGGGGGCTACACCTTC. It encodes CASSYSREGGYTF. This sequence joins TRBV6-6 and TRBJ1-2; D is undetermined. This CDR3 has 13 amino acids. Germline V gene sequence: CDR1 MNHNY, CDR2 SVGAGI (reference sequence). V lost 0 bases and J lost 8, with 10 bases in between.

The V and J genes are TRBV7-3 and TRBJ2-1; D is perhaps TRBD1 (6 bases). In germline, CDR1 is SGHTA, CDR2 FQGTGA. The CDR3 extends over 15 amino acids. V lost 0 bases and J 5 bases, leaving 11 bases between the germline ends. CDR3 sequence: CASSLTLDRNNEQFF. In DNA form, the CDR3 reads TGTGCCAGCAGCTTAACGCTGGACAGAAACAATGAGCAGTTCTTC.

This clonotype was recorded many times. The CDR3 region has the DNA TGTGCCAGCAGCGTGAGGGGGCGGACAGGGCGAAATGAAGCTTTCTTT. This translates into CASSVRGRTGRNEAFF. The chain couples TRBV3-1 to TRBJ1-1; 8 bases are a match to TRBD1. V was pared by 5 bases and J by 7 bases, with 15 bases of the junction left unmatched. The CDR3 length is 16 residues. Germline CDR1 reads LGHDT; CDR2 reads YNNKEL (reference sequence).

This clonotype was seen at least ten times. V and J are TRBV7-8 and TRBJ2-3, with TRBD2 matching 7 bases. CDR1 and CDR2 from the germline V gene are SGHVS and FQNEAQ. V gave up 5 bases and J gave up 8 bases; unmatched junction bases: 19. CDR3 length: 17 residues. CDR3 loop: CASSRPLREDVRVTQYF. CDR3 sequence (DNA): TGTGCCAGCAGCCGCCCCCTTCGGGAGGACGTTCGGGTTACGCAGTATTTT. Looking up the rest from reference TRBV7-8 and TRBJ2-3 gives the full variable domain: GAGVSQSPRYKVAKRGQDVALRCDPISGHVSLFWYQQALGQGPEFLTYFQNEAQLDKSGLPSDRFFAERPEGSVSTLKIQRTQQEDSAVYLCASSRPLREDVRVTQYFGPGTRLTVL.

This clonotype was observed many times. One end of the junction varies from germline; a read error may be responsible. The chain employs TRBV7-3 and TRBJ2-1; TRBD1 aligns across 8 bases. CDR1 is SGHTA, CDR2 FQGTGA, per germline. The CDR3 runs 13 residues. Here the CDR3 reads CASSDSDRVRMVF. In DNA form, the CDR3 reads TGTGCCAGCAGCGACTCGGACAGGGTCCGAATGGTCTTC.

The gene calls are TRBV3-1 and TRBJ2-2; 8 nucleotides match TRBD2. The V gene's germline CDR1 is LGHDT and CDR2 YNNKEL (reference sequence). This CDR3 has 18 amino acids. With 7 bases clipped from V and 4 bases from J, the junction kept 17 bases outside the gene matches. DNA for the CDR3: TGTGCCAGCACCCCCCATGTGTCGGGAGGGGTAGTCACCGGGGAGCTGTTTTTT. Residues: CASTPHVSGGVVTGELFF.

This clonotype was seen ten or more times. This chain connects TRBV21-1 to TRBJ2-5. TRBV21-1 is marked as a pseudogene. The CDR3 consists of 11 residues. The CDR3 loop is CASSKKEAQYF. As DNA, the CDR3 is TGTGCCAGCAGCAAAAAGGAGGCCCAGTACTTC.

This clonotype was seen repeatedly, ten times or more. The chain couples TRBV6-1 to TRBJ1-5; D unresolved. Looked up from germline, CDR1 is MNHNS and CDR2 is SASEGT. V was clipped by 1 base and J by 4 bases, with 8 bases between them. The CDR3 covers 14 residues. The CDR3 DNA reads TGTGCCAGCAGTGAAGACTTCACGAATCAGCCCCAGCATTTT. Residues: CASSEDFTNQPQHF.

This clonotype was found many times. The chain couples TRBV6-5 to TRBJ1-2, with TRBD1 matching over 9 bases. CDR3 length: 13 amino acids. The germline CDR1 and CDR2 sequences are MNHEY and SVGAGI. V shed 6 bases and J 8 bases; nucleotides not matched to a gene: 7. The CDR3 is CASSPGQGRGYTF. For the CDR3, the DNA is TGTGCCAGCAGCCCGGGACAGGGAAGAGGCTACACCTTC.

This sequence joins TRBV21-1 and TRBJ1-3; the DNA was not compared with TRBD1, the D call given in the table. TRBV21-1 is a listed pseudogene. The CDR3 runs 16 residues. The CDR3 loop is CASSKDKGARGNTIYF. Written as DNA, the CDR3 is TGTGCCAGCAGCAAAGATAAGGGGGCGAGAGGAAACACCATATATTTT.

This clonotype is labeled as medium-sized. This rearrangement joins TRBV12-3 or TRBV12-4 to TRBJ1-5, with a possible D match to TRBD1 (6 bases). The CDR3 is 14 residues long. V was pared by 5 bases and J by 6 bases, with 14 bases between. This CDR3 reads CASSGTFRSQPQHF. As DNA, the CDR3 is TGTGCCAGCAGTGGGACATTCCGGAGTCAGCCCCAGCATTTT.

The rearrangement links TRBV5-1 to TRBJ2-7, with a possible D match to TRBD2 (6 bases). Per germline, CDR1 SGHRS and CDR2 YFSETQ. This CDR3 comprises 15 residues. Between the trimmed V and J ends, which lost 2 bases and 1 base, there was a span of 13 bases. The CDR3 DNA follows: TGCGCCAGCAGCTTCGGGCGGAGGGGTTCCTACGAGCAGTACTTC. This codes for CASSFGRRGSYEQYF.

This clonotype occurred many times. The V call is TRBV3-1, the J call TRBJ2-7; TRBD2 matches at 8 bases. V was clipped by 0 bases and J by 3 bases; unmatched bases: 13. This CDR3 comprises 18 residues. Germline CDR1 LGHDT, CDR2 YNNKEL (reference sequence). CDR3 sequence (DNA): TGTGCCAGCAGCCAAGAGGGAAGCGGGGGTCACCCTTTCTACGAGCAGTACTTC. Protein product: CASSQEGSGGHPFYEQYF.

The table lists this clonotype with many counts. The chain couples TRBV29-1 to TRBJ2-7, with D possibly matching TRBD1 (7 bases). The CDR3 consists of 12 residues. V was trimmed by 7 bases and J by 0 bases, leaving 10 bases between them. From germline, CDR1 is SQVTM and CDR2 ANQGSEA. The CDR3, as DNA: TGCAGCGGGGGGGACAGCTCCTACGAGCAGTACTTC. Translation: CSGGDSSYEQYF.

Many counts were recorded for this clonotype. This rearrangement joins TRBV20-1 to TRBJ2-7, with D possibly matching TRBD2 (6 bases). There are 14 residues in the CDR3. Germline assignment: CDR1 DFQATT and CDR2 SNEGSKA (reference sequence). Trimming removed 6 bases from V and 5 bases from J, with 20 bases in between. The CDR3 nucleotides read TGCAGTGCACCGCCGGGACTTGCCCTGCACGAGCAGTACTTC. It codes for CSAPPGLALHEQYF.

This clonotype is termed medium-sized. CDR3 in DNA: TGTGCCAGCAGCAACGGCGAGATAGCCCAACACTATGAGCAGTTCTTC. Residues: CASSNGEIAQHYEQFF. V usage is TRBV6-5 and J usage is TRBJ2-1; D remains ambiguous. The CDR3 is made up of 16 amino acids. V shed 6 bases and J shed 8 bases, with 23 bases lying between them. Germline CDR1 reads MNHEY; CDR2 reads SVGAGI.

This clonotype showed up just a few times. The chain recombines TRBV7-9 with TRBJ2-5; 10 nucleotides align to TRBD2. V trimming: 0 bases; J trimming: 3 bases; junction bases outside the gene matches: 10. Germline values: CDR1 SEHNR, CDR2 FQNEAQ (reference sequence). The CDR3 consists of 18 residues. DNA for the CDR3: TGTGCCAGCAGCTTAGCCCTAAGCGGGGGGGCGTCCAAAGAGACCCAGTACTTC. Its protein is CASSLALSGGASKETQYF.

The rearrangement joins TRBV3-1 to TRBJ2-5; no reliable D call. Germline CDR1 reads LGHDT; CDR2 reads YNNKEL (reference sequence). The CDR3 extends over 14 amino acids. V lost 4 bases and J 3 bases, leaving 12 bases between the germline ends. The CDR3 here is CASSPLETEETQYF. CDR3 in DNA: TGTGCCAGCAGCCCATTGGAGACGGAAGAGACCCAGTACTTC.

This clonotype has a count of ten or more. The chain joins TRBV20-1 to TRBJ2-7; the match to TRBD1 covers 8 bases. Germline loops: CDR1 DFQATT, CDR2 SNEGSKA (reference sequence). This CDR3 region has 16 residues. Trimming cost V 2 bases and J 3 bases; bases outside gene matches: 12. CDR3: CSARLLLWTGYYEQYF. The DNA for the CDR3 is TGCAGTGCTAGATTACTGTTGTGGACAGGGTACTACGAGCAGTACTTC.

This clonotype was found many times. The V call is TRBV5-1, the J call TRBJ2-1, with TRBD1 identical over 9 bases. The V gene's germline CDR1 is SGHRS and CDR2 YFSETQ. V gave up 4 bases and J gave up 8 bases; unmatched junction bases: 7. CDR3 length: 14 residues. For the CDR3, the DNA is TGCGCCAGCAGCGCGACCACAGGGGGCGATGAGCAGTTCTTC. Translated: CASSATTGGDEQFF.

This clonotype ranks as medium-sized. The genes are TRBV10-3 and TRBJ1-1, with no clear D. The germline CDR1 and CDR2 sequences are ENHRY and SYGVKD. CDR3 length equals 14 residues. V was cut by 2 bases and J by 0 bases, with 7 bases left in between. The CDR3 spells CAISELGLNTEAFF. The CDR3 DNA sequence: TGTGCCATCAGTGAGCTAGGCCTGAACACTGAAGCTTTCTTT.

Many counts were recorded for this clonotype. The chain's CDR3 is CSARVASGGRTGELFF. The CDR3 DNA reads as TGCAGTGCTAGAGTAGCTAGCGGGGGGAGAACCGGGGAGCTGTTTTTT. The gene calls are TRBV20-1 and TRBJ2-2; 11 bases are a match to TRBD2. Looked up from germline, CDR1 is DFQATT and CDR2 is SNEGSKA (reference sequence). V lost 1 base and J lost 5; bases outside the gene matches: 6. The CDR3 is made up of 16 amino acids.

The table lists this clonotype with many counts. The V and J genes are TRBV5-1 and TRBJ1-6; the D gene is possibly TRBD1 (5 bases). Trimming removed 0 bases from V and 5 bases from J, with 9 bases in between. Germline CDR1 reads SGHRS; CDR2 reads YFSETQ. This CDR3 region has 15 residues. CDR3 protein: CASSLAGQDNSPLHF. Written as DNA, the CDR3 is TGCGCCAGCAGCTTGGCTGGACAAGATAATTCACCCCTCCACTTT.

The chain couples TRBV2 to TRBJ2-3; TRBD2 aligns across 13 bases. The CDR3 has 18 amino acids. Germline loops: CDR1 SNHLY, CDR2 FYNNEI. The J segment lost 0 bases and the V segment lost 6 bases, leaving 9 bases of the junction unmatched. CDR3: CASRSTGTSGASTDTQYF. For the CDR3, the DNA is TGTGCCAGCAGGTCGACAGGGACTAGCGGGGCGAGCACAGATACGCAGTATTTT.

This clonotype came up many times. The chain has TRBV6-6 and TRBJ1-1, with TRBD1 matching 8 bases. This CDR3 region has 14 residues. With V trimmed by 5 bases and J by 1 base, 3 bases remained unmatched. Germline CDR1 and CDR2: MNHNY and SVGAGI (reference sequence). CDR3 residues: CASSGTGTNTEAFF. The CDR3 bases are TGTGCCAGCAGTGGGACAGGCACGAACACTGAAGCTTTCTTT.

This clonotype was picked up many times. The CDR3 DNA sequence: TGTGCCACCAGCAGAGATGGGCATAGCAATCAGCCCCAGCATTTT. It codes for CATSRDGHSNQPQHF. The chain combines TRBV15 with TRBJ1-5; D is undetermined. This CDR3 has 15 residues. V lost 0 bases, J lost 0 bases, and 6 bases lay in between. The V gene's germline CDR1 is LNHNV and CDR2 YYDKDF (reference sequence). Using reference TRBV15 and TRBJ1-5 for the parts outside the CDR3, the full variable domain is DAMVIQNPRYQVTQFGKPVTLSCSQTLNHNVMYWYQQKSSQAPKLLFHYYDKDFNNEADTPDNFQSRRPNTSFCFLDIRSPGLGDTAMYLCATSRDGHSNQPQHFGDGTRLSIL.

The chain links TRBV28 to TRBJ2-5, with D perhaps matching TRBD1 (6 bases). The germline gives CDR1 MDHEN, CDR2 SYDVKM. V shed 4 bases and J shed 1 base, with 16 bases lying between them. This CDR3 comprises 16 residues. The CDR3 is CASSSPTGWIQETQYF. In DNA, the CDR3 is TGTGCCAGCAGTTCCCCGACAGGATGGATCCAAGAGACCCAGTACTTC.

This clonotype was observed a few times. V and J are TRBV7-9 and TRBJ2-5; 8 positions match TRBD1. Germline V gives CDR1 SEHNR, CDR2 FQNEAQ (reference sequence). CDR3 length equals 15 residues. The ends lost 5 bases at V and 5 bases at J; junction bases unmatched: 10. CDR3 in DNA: TGTGCCAGCAGCCAGGACAGGGCTTTTTATGAGACCCAGTACTTC. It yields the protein CASSQDRAFYETQYF.